This T cell receptor beta chain originates from a study of shared T cell receptors in the human thymus. V dropped 4 bases and J dropped 5 bases, with 17 bases sitting between them. The CDR3 consists of 15 residues. CDR1 is GTSNPN and CDR2 is SVGIG in the germline V gene (reference sequence). This clone was recorded once. The table came from immunoSEQ multiplex PCR; TCRdb's copy has only in-frame clones and leaves some out. This table holds hundreds of thousands of clones, about 87% found once. These sequences were also reported in another study, on human thymus T cells. That paper adds: Thymus was obtained from resections taken during corrective heart surgery. The authors found apparently biased V and J gene usage in thymic and blood repertoires. There were highly overlapping thymic repertoires among unrelated individuals, as related research reported.

The receptor's source is a boy under two years old with a congenital heart defect. The sample was thymocytes. The rearrangement links TRBV30 to TRBJ2-2, with a possible D match to TRBD1 (6 bases). CDR3 sequence: CAWTLAGAKTGELFF. For the CDR3, the DNA is TGTGCCTGGACCTTAGCAGGGGCCAAAACCGGGGAGCTGTTTTTT.